This passage covers 27 T cell receptor beta chains from one sample sequenced in a study of shared clonotypes between healthy human individuals. Assay used: immunoSEQ multiplex PCR; TCRdb lists only in-frame clones, some missing. The table includes some 1 million clones, around 76% detected once. Sequenced material: memory CD4+ T cells sorted from blood. Subset specified: CD45RA-negative fraction. These receptors were taken from a man between 18 and 29 years old in good health.

The sample holds one count of this clone. The chain combines TRBV7-9 with TRBJ2-1; D possibly corresponds to TRBD1 (6 bases). This CDR3 region has 16 residues. Trimming cost V 1 base and J 2 bases, with 12 bases left between them. Germline V gene lookup returns CDR1 SEHNR and CDR2 FQNEAQ (reference sequence). CDR3 loop: CASSLDTAGAYNEQFF. CDR3 sequence (DNA): TGTGCCAGCAGCTTAGACACTGCAGGGGCCTACAATGAGCAGTTCTTC.

The chain links TRBV5-6 to TRBJ1-4; D perhaps matches TRBD1 (6 bases). Trimming cost V 5 bases and J 8 bases, with 22 bases left between them. Germline V gene data show CDR1 as SGHDT and CDR2 as YYEEEE. The CDR3 runs to 16 residues. CDR3 region: CASSPPPGGFREKLFF. DNA of the CDR3: TGTGCCAGCAGTCCCCCCCCCGGGGGCTTTCGGGAAAAACTGTTTTTT.

The V gene is TRBV5-1, the J gene TRBJ2-1; 10 bases match TRBD2. Germline CDR1 SGHRS, CDR2 YFSETQ. J lost 5 bases, V lost 0 bases, and 8 bases had no gene match. This CDR3 has 17 amino acids. The chain's CDR3 is CASSLDPPSGSDNEQFF. The DNA of the CDR3 is TGCGCCAGCAGCTTGGACCCCCCTAGCGGGAGTGACAATGAGCAGTTCTTC.

The chain uses TRBV7-9 and TRBJ2-2; 8 bases match TRBD1. Germline-derived CDR1 and CDR2 are SEHNR and FQNEAQ (reference sequence). J lost 5 bases, V lost 5 bases, and 10 bases had no gene match. The CDR3 loop spans 16 amino acids. CDR3 sequence reads: CASSAQGAWGTGELFF. DNA for the CDR3: TGTGCCAGCAGCGCGCAGGGGGCCTGGGGGACCGGGGAGCTGTTTTTT.

This clone was counted only a few times. V gene TRBV29-1 combines with J gene TRBJ2-7; no clear D. Germline CDR1 SQVTM, CDR2 ANQGSEA. This CDR3 comprises 13 residues. V lost 4 bases to trimming and J lost 0 bases, with 10 bases between them. CDR3 in DNA: TGCAGCGTTGTAGGCAGGAACTCCTACGAGCAGTACTTC. This encodes CSVVGRNSYEQYF.

This sequence joins TRBV10-3 and TRBJ2-7, with 10 bases that match TRBD1. Germline V gene sequence: CDR1 ENHRY, CDR2 SYGVKD. V shed 6 bases, J shed 3 bases, and the junction held 5 bases outside the gene matches. This CDR3 region has 14 residues. The CDR3 DNA reads as TGTGCCATCAGCCGGACAGGGGGGGGCTACGAGCAGTACTTC. Translated: CAISRTGGGYEQYF.

This clone was observed a handful of times. J is TRBJ1-6 and V is TRBV7-9; D remains ambiguous. CDR1 SEHNR and CDR2 FQNEAQ come from the germline V gene (reference sequence). This CDR3 spans 14 amino acids. V was pared by 5 bases and J by 0 bases, with 5 bases between. The DNA for the CDR3 is TGTGCCAGCAGCCAGTCCTCCTATAATTCACCCCTCCACTTT. Translated: CASSQSSYNSPLHF.

CDR3 sequence (DNA): TGTGCCAGCAGTCTTTTGGGGGTGAACAATGAGCAGTTCTTC. Its protein product is CASSLLGVNNEQFF. V is TRBV6-5 and J is TRBJ2-1, with D perhaps TRBD1 or TRBD2 (5 bases each). The germline CDR1 and CDR2 sequences are MNHEY and SVGAGI. The CDR3 covers 14 residues. Trimming removed 5 bases at V and 5 bases at J, with 13 bases between.

This chain links TRBV6-5 with TRBJ2-7, with 7 positions matching TRBD2. Trimming removed 7 bases from V and 9 bases from J; junction bases left unmatched: 12. The CDR3 covers 13 residues. Germline CDR1 and CDR2: MNHEY and SVGAGI. CDR3 amino acids: CASIGAGEGGQYF. For the CDR3, the DNA is TGTGCCAGCATCGGGGCGGGGGAAGGTGGGCAGTACTTC.

This sequence joins TRBV6-1 and TRBJ1-5; D is possibly TRBD1 (6 bases). Germline lookup yields CDR1 MNHNS and CDR2 SASEGT. V dropped 3 bases and J dropped 7 bases, with 10 bases sitting between them. CDR3 length: 13 residues. CDR3 sequence: CASSEADRQPQHF. The DNA of the CDR3 is TGTGCCAGCAGTGAGGCGGACAGACAGCCCCAGCATTTT.

This clone turned up a few times. V is TRBV7-2 and J is TRBJ2-1, with 9 bases identical to TRBD2. Germline-derived CDR1 and CDR2 are SGHTA and FQGNSA. The trim removed 0 bases at V and 6 bases at J, leaving 6 bases unmatched. The CDR3 runs to 16 residues. CDR3 nucleotides: TGTGCCAGCAGCTTAGCCGGGACTAGCAAGGCCAATGAGCAGTTCTTC. Amino acid sequence: CASSLAGTSKANEQFF.

The J gene is TRBJ1-5, the V gene TRBV2, with 7 bases matching TRBD1. Per the germline V gene, CDR1 is SNHLY and CDR2 is FYNNEI. The CDR3 sequence is 16 residues long. J gave up 2 bases and V 8 bases, and 12 bases lay outside the gene matches. This CDR3 is CASPFTGEYGNQPQHF. CDR3 sequence (DNA): TGTGCCAGCCCCTTTACAGGGGAGTATGGCAATCAGCCCCAGCATTTT.

This chain links TRBV10-1 with TRBJ1-4; TRBD1 agrees at 7 bases. This CDR3 contains 14 residues. V was pared by 5 bases and J by 7 bases, with 7 bases of the junction left unmatched. CDR1 is WNHNN and CDR2 is SYGVQD in the germline V gene (reference sequence). The CDR3 coding sequence is TGCGCCAGCAGTAGAGGACAGGATCCTGAAAAACTGTTTTTT. Translated: CASSRGQDPEKLFF.

V is TRBV7-3 and J is TRBJ2-4, with 7 bases that match TRBD2. V lost 5 bases and J lost 0; bases outside the gene matches: 4. The CDR3 consists of 15 residues. Looked up from germline, CDR1 is SGHTA and CDR2 is FQGTGA. Written as DNA, the CDR3 is TGTGCCAGCAGCCCAGGCGGGGGAGCCAAAAACATTCAGTACTTC. Residues: CASSPGGGAKNIQYF.

This clone was observed a handful of times. The V and J genes are TRBV5-4 and TRBJ1-5; D perhaps matches TRBD1 (6 bases). V dropped 5 bases and J dropped 5 bases, with 14 bases sitting between them. From germline, CDR1 is SGHNT and CDR2 YYREEE (reference sequence). The CDR3 sequence is 14 residues long. This chain's CDR3 is CASSTGPSDQPQHF. DNA of the CDR3: TGTGCCAGCAGTACAGGGCCCTCTGATCAGCCCCAGCATTTT.

V gene TRBV6-5 combines with J gene TRBJ1-1; D not resolved. CDR1 is MNHEY and CDR2 is SVGAGI in the germline V gene. This CDR3 contains 15 residues. The V and J ends lost 0 bases and 4 bases respectively, with 12 bases between them. The CDR3 sequence is CASSYSGGASTEAFF. In DNA form, the CDR3 reads TGTGCCAGCAGTTACTCGGGCGGTGCGAGCACTGAAGCTTTCTTT.

This clone was observed many times. The chain employs TRBV6-6 and TRBJ1-2; D call uncertain. Trimming removed 1 base from V and 6 bases from J, with 12 bases in between. The CDR3 covers 14 residues. Germline assignment: CDR1 MNHNY and CDR2 SVGAGI (reference sequence). CDR3 amino acids: CASSYYQDSDGYTF. CDR3 sequence (DNA): TGTGCCAGCAGTTACTACCAGGATAGTGATGGCTACACCTTC.

The rearrangement links TRBV9 to TRBJ2-5; possibly TRBD1 or TRBD2 for D (5 bases each). CDR1 is SGDLS and CDR2 is YYNGEE in the germline V gene. The V and J ends lost 3 bases and 5 bases respectively, with 14 bases between them. The CDR3 length is 14 residues. CDR3 sequence (DNA): TGTGCCAGCAGCGCGAAAGGGACGTGGGAGACCCAGTACTTC. This translates into CASSAKGTWETQYF.

This clone has only a few counts. CDR3 DNA: TGTGCCAGCAGCGCGTCAATCAACACTGAAGCTTTCTTT. Protein product: CASSASINTEAFF. J is TRBJ1-1 and V is TRBV7-3; D gene uncertain. Trimming removed 5 bases at V and 2 bases at J, with 9 bases between. The CDR3 has 13 residues. Germline CDR1 and CDR2: SGHTA and FQGTGA.

Concerning this clone: Distinct nucleotide sequences in the sample also encode this CDR3. The chain carries TRBV29-1 and TRBJ2-3; 10 nucleotides agree with TRBD1. Germline CDR1 and CDR2: SQVTM and ANQGSEA. The CDR3 is made up of 14 amino acids. The V and J ends lost 5 bases and 0 bases, in that order; junction bases with no gene match: 2. The CDR3 here is CSVRQGASTDTQYF. The CDR3 DNA follows: TGCAGCGTTAGACAGGGGGCCAGCACAGATACGCAGTATTTT.

V usage is TRBV11-3 and J usage is TRBJ2-1; D is ambiguous. Trimming removed 9 bases from V and 4 bases from J, with 10 bases in between. The CDR3 is 12 amino acids. Germline CDR1 is SGHNT and CDR2 is YENEEA. CDR3 nucleotide sequence: TGTGCCAGTGGGTTTCGGTACAATGAGCAGTTCTTC. This encodes CASGFRYNEQFF.

This chain connects TRBV10-2 to TRBJ2-2, with D hard to call. Germline CDR1 WSHSY, CDR2 SAAADI. The CDR3 extends over 15 amino acids. The V gene lost 8 bases and the J gene lost 3 bases, with 16 bases spanning the gap. The CDR3 DNA is TGCGCCAGCTTGAACCGGGCCTTCGACACCGGGGAGCTGTTTTTT. Its protein is CASLNRAFDTGELFF.

The chain couples TRBV6-5 to TRBJ1-1; the match to TRBD1 covers 7 bases. CDR1 is MNHEY, CDR2 SVGAGI, per germline. This CDR3 is 15 amino acids long. V shed 6 bases and J 1 base; nucleotides not matched to a gene: 8. As DNA, the CDR3 is TGTGCCAGCAGCACTACCGGGACAGAGAACACTGAAGCTTTCTTT. This encodes CASSTTGTENTEAFF.

A word on this clone: Other DNA sequences in this sample translate to the same CDR3. The rearrangement joins TRBV30 to TRBJ1-4; TRBD1 is a possible D gene (6 bases). With 0 bases removed from V and 8 bases from J, the gap between germline ends came to 10 bases. The CDR3 totals 13 residues. CDR1 and CDR2 (germline): GTSNPN, SVGIG (reference sequence). Written as DNA, the CDR3 is TGTGCCTGGAGTGTACAGGGCGGGGAAAAACTGTTTTTT. This codes for CAWSVQGGEKLFF.

J is TRBJ2-1 and V is TRBV11-1; 7 positions match TRBD2. The CDR3 length is 16 residues. Unmatched junction bases numbered 9, after V lost 0 bases and J lost 7 bases. CDR1 is SGHAT and CDR2 is FQDESV in the germline V gene (reference sequence). The CDR3 loop is CASSLAYGTIENEQFF. As DNA, the CDR3 is TGTGCCAGCAGCTTAGCATACGGGACTATAGAAAATGAGCAGTTCTTC.

The rearrangement joins TRBV10-3 to TRBJ2-7, with a tentative D call TRBD2 (7 bases). Germline CDR1 reads ENHRY; CDR2 reads SYGVKD. Trimming pared 7 bases from V and 3 bases from J, leaving 22 bases between. This CDR3 is 16 amino acids long. The DNA for the CDR3 is TGTGCCATCATGGCAAATCAGGGGACTAAGGGCTACGAGCAGTACTTC. Protein: CAIMANQGTKGYEQYF.

This chain connects TRBV2 to TRBJ1-1, with 11 bases lining up with TRBD1. Germline V gives CDR1 SNHLY, CDR2 FYNNEI. Trimming at V came to 6 bases and at J to 1 base, leaving 4 bases not matched to a gene. CDR3 length: 15 residues. CDR3 amino acids: CASSGTGGPNTEAFF. CDR3 sequence (DNA): TGTGCCAGCAGCGGGACAGGGGGTCCGAACACTGAAGCTTTCTTT.